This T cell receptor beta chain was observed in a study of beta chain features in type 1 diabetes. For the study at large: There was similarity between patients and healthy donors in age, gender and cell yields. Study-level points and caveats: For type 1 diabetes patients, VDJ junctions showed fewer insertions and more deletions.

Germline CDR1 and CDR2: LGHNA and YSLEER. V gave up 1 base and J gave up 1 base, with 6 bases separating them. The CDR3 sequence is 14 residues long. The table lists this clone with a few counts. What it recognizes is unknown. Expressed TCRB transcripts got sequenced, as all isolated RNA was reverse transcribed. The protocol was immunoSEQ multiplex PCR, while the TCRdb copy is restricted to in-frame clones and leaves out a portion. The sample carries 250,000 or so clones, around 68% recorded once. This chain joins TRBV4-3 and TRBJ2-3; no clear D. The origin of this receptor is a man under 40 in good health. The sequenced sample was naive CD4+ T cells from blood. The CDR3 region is CASSQVMGTDTQYF. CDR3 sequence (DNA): TGCGCCAGCAGCCAAGTCATGGGCACAGATACGCAGTATTTT.